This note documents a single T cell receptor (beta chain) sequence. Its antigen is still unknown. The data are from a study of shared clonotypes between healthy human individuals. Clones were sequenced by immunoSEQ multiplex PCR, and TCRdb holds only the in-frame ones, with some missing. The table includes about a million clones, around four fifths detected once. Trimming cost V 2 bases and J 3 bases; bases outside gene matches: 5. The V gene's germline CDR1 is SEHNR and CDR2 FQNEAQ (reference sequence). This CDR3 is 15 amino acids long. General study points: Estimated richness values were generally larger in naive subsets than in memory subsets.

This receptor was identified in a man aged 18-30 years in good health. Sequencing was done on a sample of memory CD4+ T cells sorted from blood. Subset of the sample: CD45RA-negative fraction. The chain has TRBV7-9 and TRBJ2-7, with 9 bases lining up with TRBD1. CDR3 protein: CASSLWDREDYEQYF. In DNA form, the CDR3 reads TGTGCCAGCAGCTTATGGGACAGGGAGGACTACGAGCAGTACTTC.